Below, 27 T cell receptor beta chains from the same sample are listed, as sequenced in a study of human CD8 memory T cell subsets (dated by TCRdb to 2019 to 2021). The reads were generated on a NextSeq 550. A Human TCR Profiling Kit was used to prepare UMI-labeled 5' RACE TCRbeta libraries. TCRdb reprocessed the reads into one record per CDR3 protein sequence, lacking DNA. The table held for this sample gives fewer than 8,500 distinct CDR3 sequences. The ten largest clonotypes hold approximately 23% of the sample. Sample: CD8+ stem-like memory T cells (TSCM and TCM) sorted from PBMCs. Per the publication, the cell subset or site label means: stem-like memory CD8 T cells (TSTEM), CCR7+ PD-1- TIGIT-. These receptors all stem from a human donor in good health.

CDR3 sequence reads: CASSGPTAAYEQYF. The chain couples TRBV2 to TRBJ2-7; no DNA is available, so the TRBD1 call from TCRdb remains unchecked. The germline gives CDR1 SNHLY, CDR2 FYNNEI. The CDR3 loop spans 14 amino acids. The variable domain in full, with the rest retrieved from reference TRBV2 and TRBJ2-7, is EPEVTQTPSHQVTQMGQEVILRCVPISNHLYFYWYRQILGQKVEFLVSFYNNEISEKSEIFDDQFSVERPDGSNFTLKIRSTKLEDSAMYFCASSGPTAAYEQYFGPGTRLTVT.

This chain links TRBV12-3 or TRBV12-4 with TRBJ2-5; TCRdb's D gene call, TRBD1, goes unchecked for lack of DNA. The CDR3 is 12 residues long. The CDR3 spells CASSSGPGAQYF.

The V gene is TRBV10-2, the J gene TRBJ2-1; lacking DNA, the TRBD2 call made by TCRdb goes unchecked. The germline CDR1 and CDR2 sequences are WSHSY and SAAADI. This CDR3 is built from 17 residues. The CDR3 spells CASSRASGSPSYNEQFF.

J is TRBJ2-7 and V is TRBV11-3; TCRdb calls TRBD1, which cannot be checked without DNA. This CDR3 comprises 14 residues. Germline assignment: CDR1 SGHNT and CDR2 YENEEA. The CDR3 is CASSSQGNPYEQYF.

This clonotype counts as medium-sized (0.01 to 0.1%) by frequency. The CDR3 reads CSAHLAGGGNEQFF. V usage is TRBV20-1 and J usage is TRBJ2-1; checking the TCRdb D call of TRBD2 is not possible without DNA. CDR3 length: 14 residues. Germline V lookup: CDR1 DFQATT, CDR2 SNEGSKA (reference sequence).

According to its frequency, this clonotype is large. The V and J genes are TRBV24-1 and TRBJ2-2; TCRdb's D call, TRBD1, is unchecked because there is no DNA. The germline V gene has CDR1 KGHDR and CDR2 SFDVKD. The CDR3 length is 13 residues. CDR3 protein: CATTRQVAGELFF.

This rearrangement joins TRBV6-4 to TRBJ2-2. The CDR3 contains 16 residues. CDR1 and CDR2 (germline): MRHNA, SNTAGT. The CDR3 loop reads CASSDSMTANTGELFF.

The V gene is TRBV15, the J gene TRBJ2-1. The CDR3 extends over 14 amino acids. Germline CDR1 is LNHNV and CDR2 is YYDKDF (reference sequence). The chain's CDR3 is CATSRSWPHNEQFF.

According to its frequency, this clonotype is medium-sized (0.01 to 0.1%). The rearrangement joins TRBV7-6 to TRBJ2-5; there is no DNA to check the TCRdb D call of TRBD2. This CDR3 is built from 15 residues. Germline values: CDR1 SGHVS, CDR2 FNYEAQ. The CDR3 sequence is CASSRTSGRKETQYF.

This clonotype is identified as medium-sized (0.01 to 0.1%) from frequency. The chain uses TRBV29-1 and TRBJ2-7. This CDR3 comprises 14 residues. The germline V gene encodes CDR1 SQVTM and CDR2 ANQGSEA. CDR3 sequence: CSVEVPEHPYEQYF.

The chain links TRBV2 to TRBJ2-1; TCRdb reports TRBD1, a call that lacks DNA to check it against. In germline, CDR1 is SNHLY, CDR2 FYNNEI. The CDR3 runs 14 residues. The chain's CDR3 is CASSPGQGYNEQFF.

The chain joins TRBV18 to TRBJ2-7; lacking DNA, the TRBD2 call made by TCRdb goes unchecked. The CDR3 is 14 amino acids. Germline CDR1 reads KGHSH; CDR2 reads LQKENI. The CDR3 sequence: CASSPGLTGYEQYF.

The chain is built from TRBV29-1 and TRBJ2-7; lacking DNA, the TRBD1 call made by TCRdb goes unchecked. The germline gives CDR1 SQVTM, CDR2 ANQGSEA. The CDR3 extends over 12 amino acids. The CDR3 spells CSARQGWDEQYF.

According to its frequency, this clonotype is large. The chain is built from TRBV29-1 and TRBJ2-1; TCRdb gives TRBD2 as the D gene, but with no DNA this cannot be confirmed. In germline, CDR1 is SQVTM, CDR2 ANQGSEA. The CDR3 is 14 residues long. The CDR3 here is CSVVGDYPLNEQFF.

The CDR3 loop reads CASSPVAIRELFF. The chain is built from TRBV5-6 and TRBJ2-2. The germline V gene has CDR1 SGHDT and CDR2 YYEEEE. The CDR3 is made up of 13 amino acids. The variable domain in full, completed from reference TRBV5-6 and TRBJ2-2, reads DAGVTQSPTHLIKTRGQQVTLRCSPKSGHDTVSWYQQALGQGPQFIFQYYEEEERQRGNFPDRFSGHQFPNYSSELNVNALLLGDSALYLCASSPVAIRELFFGEGSRLTVL.

Measured by frequency, this clonotype is medium-sized. The V call is TRBV12-3 or TRBV12-4, the J call TRBJ1-1; the TCRdb D gene call, TRBD1, has no DNA to confirm it. This CDR3 is built from 11 residues. The CDR3 is CASSLGGEAFF.

The chain is built from TRBV6-6 and TRBJ1-1. CDR1 is MNHNY, CDR2 SVGAGI, per germline (reference sequence). CDR3 length: 13 amino acids. The CDR3 here is CASSYGSPFEAFF.

This chain uses TRBV7-3 with TRBJ2-3; the TRBD1 assignment by TCRdb is unverifiable without DNA. The germline V gene has CDR1 SGHTA and CDR2 FQGTGA. The CDR3 is made up of 16 amino acids. CDR3 sequence: CASSPRVGGLMDTQYF. Combining the CDR3 with reference TRBV7-3 and TRBJ2-3 gives the whole variable domain GAGVSQTPSNKVTEKGKYVELRCDPISGHTALYWYRQSLGQGPEFLIYFQGTGAADDSGLPNDRFFAVRPEGSVSTLKIQRTERGDSAVYLCASSPRVGGLMDTQYFGPGTRLTVL.

The chain combines TRBV28 with TRBJ1-1. The length of the CDR3 is 14 residues. Germline CDR1 and CDR2: MDHEN and SYDVKM. CDR3 protein: CASSLDLLGTEAFF.

The chain joins TRBV6-1 to TRBJ2-1; TCRdb's D call, TRBD2, is unchecked because there is no DNA. The CDR3 contains 15 residues. Germline V gene lookup returns CDR1 MNHNS and CDR2 SASEGT. The CDR3 sequence is CASSERTSGPNEQFF.

This clonotype shows up as medium-sized (0.01 to 0.1%) by frequency. The J gene is TRBJ2-7, the V gene TRBV29-1. Germline-derived CDR1 and CDR2 are SQVTM and ANQGSEA. This CDR3 spans 13 amino acids. The CDR3 reads CSVESKQDYEQYF.

The rearrangement uses TRBV6-2 or TRBV6-3 and TRBJ2-7; TCRdb designates TRBD2, a call that cannot be tested without DNA. Germline CDR1 is MNHEY and CDR2 is SVGEGT. This CDR3 spans 13 amino acids. CDR3 amino acids: CASSYLADYEQYF.

The genes are TRBV16 and TRBJ2-1. The CDR3 contains 14 residues. CDR1 KGHSY and CDR2 FQNENV come from the germline V gene. CDR3 sequence: CASSQAGSYNEQFF.

V and J are TRBV12-3 or TRBV12-4 and TRBJ2-7; TCRdb designates TRBD2, a call that cannot be tested without DNA. CDR3 size: 12 residues. The CDR3: CASSRGAYEQYF.

V and J are TRBV27 and TRBJ2-7. The CDR3 runs to 15 residues. Germline V lookup: CDR1 MNHEY, CDR2 SMNVEV (reference sequence). Here the CDR3 reads CASSLSLRKIDEQYF.

The CDR3 protein is CASSRPLEGSEQFF. The rearrangement links TRBV7-8 to TRBJ2-1; TCRdb designates TRBD1, a call that cannot be tested without DNA. The CDR3 totals 14 residues. Germline V gene lookup returns CDR1 SGHVS and CDR2 FQNEAQ.

The chain couples TRBV5-5 to TRBJ2-7. The germline V gene has CDR1 SGHKS and CDR2 YYEKEE (reference sequence). The CDR3 extends over 14 amino acids. The CDR3 sequence is CASTLDPGAYEQYF.